This T cell receptor (beta chain) was found in a study of blood T cell repertoires in COVID-19. Study summary: Whether acute or convalescent, the COVID-19 samples came from the United States, Italy and Spain.

Individuals drawn from approximately 26 US areas were about 18 to 100 years old. Two consecutive negative NP/OP PCR tests, clearance, or resolved symptoms defined Cohort 3 recovery. Original data processing: Quantification of nucleated cells was approximated via reference gene primer amplification. Data came from immunoSEQ multiplex PCR; TCRdb stores just in-frame clones and leaves some out. V and J calls and clone size are as listed in that table; D and trimming were resolved from the DNA. This sample yields hundreds of thousands of clones, of which approximately 84% are seen a single time; more than 0.9% belongs to the top ten. The count of this clone is one. The sample comprised PBMCs or T cells enriched from blood (not recorded which). The TCR comes from a woman aged 25 to 39 who had recovered from COVID-19.

CDR3 sequence reads: CASSFDGWTDNSPLHF. In nucleotides, the CDR3 is TGCGCCAGCAGCTTCGACGGATGGACAGATAATTCACCCCTCCACTTT. This chain uses TRBV5-1 with TRBJ1-6; D possibly corresponds to TRBD1 (6 bases). Per germline, CDR1 SGHRS and CDR2 YFSETQ. The CDR3 consists of 16 residues. V lost 2 bases and J lost 5, with 14 bases in between.